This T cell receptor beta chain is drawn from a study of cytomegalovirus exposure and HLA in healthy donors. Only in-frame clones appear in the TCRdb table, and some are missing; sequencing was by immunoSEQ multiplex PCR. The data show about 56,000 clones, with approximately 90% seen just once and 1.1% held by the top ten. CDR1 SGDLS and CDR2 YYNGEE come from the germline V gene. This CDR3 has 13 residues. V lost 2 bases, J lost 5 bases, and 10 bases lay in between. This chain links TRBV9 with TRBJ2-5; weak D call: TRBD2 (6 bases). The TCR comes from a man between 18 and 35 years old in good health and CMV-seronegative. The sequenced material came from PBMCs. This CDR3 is CASSVSGRETQYF. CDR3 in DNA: TGTGCCAGCAGCGTGTCGGGGAGGGAGACCCAGTACTTC.